This T cell receptor (beta chain) was sequenced in a study of blood T cell repertoires in COVID-19. Per the germline V gene, CDR1 is MNHNS and CDR2 is SASEGT. The V segment lost 3 bases and the J segment 6 bases; nucleotides outside the gene matches: 11. The CDR3 is 16 residues long. Data came from immunoSEQ multiplex PCR; TCRdb stores just in-frame clones and leaves some out. The sample lists fewer than 250,000 clones; around 82% were seen once. The clonotype was recovered from a woman in her sixties or seventies with acute or convalescent COVID-19. Sequenced sample: peripheral blood. The chain joins TRBV6-1 to TRBJ1-2; 9 nucleotides match TRBD1. CDR3 in DNA: TGTGCCAGCAGTGACATGGCCCCGGGACAGGGCAATGGCTACACCTTC. It yields the protein CASSDMAPGQGNGYTF.